Below are 16 T cell receptor beta chains sequenced from a single sample in a study of shared clonotypes between healthy human individuals. As defined, naive CD8 cells were CD45RO-negative and positively selected for CCR7, with terminally differentiated effector memory CD45RA+ cells excluded. TCRdb's copy holds only in-frame clones and misses some; the assay was immunoSEQ multiplex PCR. The table includes approximately 2,200,000 clones, around 93% detected once. Input material: naive CD8+ T cells from PBMCs. The source is a man aged 18 to 30 in good health. Some clones in this sample may be carry-over from other donors' samples.

The J gene is TRBJ2-1, the V gene TRBV27, with TRBD2 identical over 8 bases. Germline trimming cut 4 bases from V and 9 bases from J; bases unmatched to any gene: 11. The germline V gene has CDR1 MNHEY and CDR2 SMNVEV (reference sequence). This CDR3 is built from 15 residues. This CDR3 reads CASSSLREGRGEQFF. The CDR3 coding sequence is TGTGCCAGCAGTTCCCTACGGGAGGGCCGGGGTGAGCAGTTCTTC.

The V gene is TRBV27, the J gene TRBJ2-7, with D perhaps matching TRBD1 (6 bases). Germline CDR1 is MNHEY and CDR2 is SMNVEV (reference sequence). The CDR3 runs to 15 residues. Trimming removed 3 bases at V and 3 bases at J, with 15 bases between. The CDR3 region has the DNA TGTGCCAGCAGTTTGGGCCCCGACAGGAACTACGAGCAGTACTTC. Protein sequence: CASSLGPDRNYEQYF.

The gene calls are TRBV7-9 and TRBJ1-5; no reliable D call. V lost 1 base to trimming and J lost 4 bases, with 11 bases between them. Germline V gene sequence: CDR1 SEHNR, CDR2 FQNEAQ (reference sequence). The CDR3 totals 15 residues. The CDR3 DNA reads as TGTGCCAGCAGCTTAGGGGGTCAGCTTAATCAGCCCCAGCATTTT. Protein sequence: CASSLGGQLNQPQHF.

This clone was recorded only once. The chain is built from TRBV19 and TRBJ2-1, with 9 bases matching TRBD2. The germline CDR1 and CDR2 sequences are LNHDA and SQIVND (reference sequence). Trimming took 3 bases from V and 5 from J; bases not matched to a gene: 5. The CDR3 spans 15 residues. Here the CDR3 DNA reads TGTGCCAGTAGTATCGGGACTAGCCGAAACAATGAGCAGTTCTTC. Protein sequence: CASSIGTSRNNEQFF.

This clone has just a few counts. Other DNA sequences within the sample encode an identical CDR3. The CDR3 loop reads CASSASGTSTDTQYF. The DNA of the CDR3 is TGTGCCAGCAGCGCTAGCGGGACTAGCACAGATACGCAGTATTTT. The chain combines TRBV9 with TRBJ2-3; 9 positions match TRBD2. Germline-derived CDR1 and CDR2 are SGDLS and YYNGEE. With 3 bases clipped from V and 0 bases from J, the junction kept 2 bases outside the gene matches. CDR3 length: 15 amino acids.

The gene calls are TRBV7-9 and TRBJ1-1; possible D gene TRBD1, 6 bases. This CDR3 spans 12 amino acids. Per the germline V gene, CDR1 is SEHNR and CDR2 is FQNEAQ (reference sequence). V dropped 1 base and J dropped 10 bases, with 10 bases sitting between them. In DNA form, the CDR3 reads TGTGCCAGCAGCTTAGACAGGGTTGGAGCTTTCTTT. It is translated as CASSLDRVGAFF.

V and J are TRBV29-1 and TRBJ2-7, with D perhaps matching TRBD2 (5 bases). This CDR3 has 12 residues. The germline V gene has CDR1 SQVTM and CDR2 ANQGSEA. Trimming removed 6 bases at V and 7 bases at J, with 16 bases between. CDR3 nucleotide sequence: TGCAGCGTCTCCGAACGACCGGGGGAGCAGTACTTC. Its translation: CSVSERPGEQYF.

This chain joins TRBV7-9 and TRBJ1-1, with no clear D. The CDR3 covers 11 residues. Germline assignment: CDR1 SEHNR and CDR2 FQNEAQ (reference sequence). V lost 7 bases, J lost 8 bases, and 11 bases lay in between. CDR3 residues: CASNEALEAFF. The CDR3 nucleotides are TGTGCCAGCAACGAGGCCCTAGAAGCTTTCTTT.

This rearrangement joins TRBV5-6 to TRBJ2-1, with 9 bases that match TRBD1. From germline, CDR1 is SGHDT and CDR2 YYEEEE. V lost 2 bases and J lost 8; bases outside the gene matches: 17. This CDR3 has 18 residues. CDR3 loop: CASSLVPAGQGFNHEQFF. CDR3 coding DNA: TGTGCCAGCAGCTTAGTCCCGGCGGGACAGGGTTTTAACCATGAGCAGTTCTTC.

The count of this clone is one. The rearrangement links TRBV4-1 to TRBJ2-7; 7 bases align to TRBD2. The length of the CDR3 is 15 residues. Unmatched junction bases numbered 4, after V lost 0 bases and J lost 2 bases. Germline CDR1 reads MGHRA; CDR2 reads YSYEKL. The CDR3: CASSQDRLAPYEQYF. CDR3 DNA sequence: TGCGCCAGCAGCCAAGACCGACTAGCCCCCTACGAGCAGTACTTC.

The chain employs TRBV28 and TRBJ1-5, with no clear D. CDR3 size: 14 residues. Deletions cut 1 base from V and 4 bases from J, with 8 bases between. In germline, CDR1 is MDHEN, CDR2 SYDVKM. In DNA form, the CDR3 reads TGTGCCAGCAGTTTATTGGTGGAAAATCAGCCCCAGCATTTT. It encodes CASSLLVENQPQHF.

The chain carries TRBV4-1 and TRBJ2-7; TRBD1 is a possible D gene (5 bases). V was clipped by 0 bases and J by 3 bases, with 15 bases between them. Germline V gives CDR1 MGHRA, CDR2 YSYEKL. The CDR3 runs to 16 residues. The CDR3, as DNA: TGCGCCAGCAGCCAAGATCGGTCAGGGAAAAACTACGAGCAGTACTTC. It encodes CASSQDRSGKNYEQYF.

This clone was seen once. J is TRBJ2-1 and V is TRBV4-1; D remains unclear. Trimming left V 4 bases short and J 2 bases short, with 12 bases between. The CDR3 contains 15 residues. CDR1 is MGHRA, CDR2 YSYEKL, per germline. The CDR3 protein is CASSPALGTYNEQFF. The CDR3 region has the DNA TGCGCCAGCAGCCCGGCCCTTGGGACCTACAATGAGCAGTTCTTC.

With regard to this clone: Other DNA sequences within the sample encode an identical CDR3. V is TRBV4-1 and J is TRBJ1-3; TRBD1 is a possible D gene (6 bases). Germline V lookup: CDR1 MGHRA, CDR2 YSYEKL. The CDR3 has 15 amino acids. V gave up 1 base and J gave up 2 bases, with 9 bases separating them. The DNA of the CDR3 is TGCGCCAGCAGCCAAGTGAGGGGGACTGGAAACACCATATATTTT. It is translated as CASSQVRGTGNTIYF.

As regards this clone: Other DNA sequences in this sample translate to the same CDR3. The rearrangement joins TRBV27 to TRBJ2-2; D ambiguous. The germline V and J ends were trimmed by 2 bases and 0 bases, with 4 bases remaining between them. The CDR3 has 14 amino acids. The germline V gene has CDR1 MNHEY and CDR2 SMNVEV (reference sequence). The CDR3 DNA sequence: TGTGCCAGCAGTTTAAGGACGAACACCGGGGAGCTGTTTTTT. This encodes CASSLRTNTGELFF.

This clone was counted between two and nine times. The chain links TRBV5-3 to TRBJ2-2; TRBD2 matches 10 bases. TRBV5-3 is sorted into the ORF group, with uncertain function. This CDR3 has 15 amino acids. The V segment lost 0 bases and the J segment 6 bases; nucleotides outside the gene matches: 2. DNA of the CDR3: TGTGCCAGAAGCTTGGCAGCGGGAGGGCCCGGGGAGCTGTTTTTT. It translates to CARSLAAGGPGELFF.